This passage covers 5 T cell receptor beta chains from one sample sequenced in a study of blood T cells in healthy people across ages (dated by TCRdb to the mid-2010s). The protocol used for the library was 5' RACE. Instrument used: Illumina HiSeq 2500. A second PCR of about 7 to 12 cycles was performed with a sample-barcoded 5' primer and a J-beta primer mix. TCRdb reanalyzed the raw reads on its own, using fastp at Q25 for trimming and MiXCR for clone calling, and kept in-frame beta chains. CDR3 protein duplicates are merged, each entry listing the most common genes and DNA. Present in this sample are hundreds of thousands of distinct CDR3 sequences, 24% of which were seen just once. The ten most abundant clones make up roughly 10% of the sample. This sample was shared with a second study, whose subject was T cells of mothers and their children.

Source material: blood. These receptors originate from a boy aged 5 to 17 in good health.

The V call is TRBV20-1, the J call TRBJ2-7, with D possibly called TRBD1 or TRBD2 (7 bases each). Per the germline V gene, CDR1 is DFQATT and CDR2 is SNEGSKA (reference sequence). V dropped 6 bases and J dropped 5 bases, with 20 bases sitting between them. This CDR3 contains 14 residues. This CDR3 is CSARPRGGFHEQYF. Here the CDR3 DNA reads TGCAGTGCCCGTCCCAGGGGGGGATTCCACGAGCAGTACTTC.

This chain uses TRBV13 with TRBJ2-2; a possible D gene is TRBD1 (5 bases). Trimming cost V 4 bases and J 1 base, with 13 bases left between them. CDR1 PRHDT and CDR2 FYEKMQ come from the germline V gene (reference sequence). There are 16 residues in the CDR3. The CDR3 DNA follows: TGTGCCAGCAGCTCCCCCAGGGATCGGAACACCGGGGAGCTGTTTTTT. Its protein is CASSSPRDRNTGELFF.

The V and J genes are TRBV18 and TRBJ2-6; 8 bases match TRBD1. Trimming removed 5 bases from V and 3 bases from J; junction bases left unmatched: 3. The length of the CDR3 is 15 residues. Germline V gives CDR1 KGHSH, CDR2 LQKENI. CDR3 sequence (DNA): TGTGCCAGCTCAACGACAGGGGTTGGGGCCAACGTCCTGACTTTC. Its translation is CASSTTGVGANVLTF.

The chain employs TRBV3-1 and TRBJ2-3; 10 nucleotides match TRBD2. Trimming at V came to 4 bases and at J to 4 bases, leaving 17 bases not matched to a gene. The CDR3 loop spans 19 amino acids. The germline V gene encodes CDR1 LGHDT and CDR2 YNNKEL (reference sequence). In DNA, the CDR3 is TGTGCCAGCAGCCTCATCCCGGAGACTAGCGGGTCCGGAGCAGATACGCAGTATTTT. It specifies CASSLIPETSGSGADTQYF.

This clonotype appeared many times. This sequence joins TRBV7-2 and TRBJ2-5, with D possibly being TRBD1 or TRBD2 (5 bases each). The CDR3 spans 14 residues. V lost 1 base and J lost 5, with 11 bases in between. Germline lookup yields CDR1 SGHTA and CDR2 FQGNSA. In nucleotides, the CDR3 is TGTGCCAGCAGCTTAGGTGGGGGTCGGGAGACCCAGTACTTC. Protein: CASSLGGGRETQYF.